This section outlines one T cell receptor beta chain sequence together with its context. This specimen belongs to a study of CD8 T cells in Susac syndrome. The T cells that were sequenced for TCR beta were CD8+ and CD4+ cells from blood. Reverse transcription used roughly 0.45 to 1 ug RNA and random hexamers. The method of amplification for TCR beta CDR3 was immunoSEQ multiplex PCR, covering 54 Vbeta and 13 Jbeta. TCRdb re-derived calls from the immunoSEQ multiplex PCR reads in MiXCR, one entry per CDR3 protein. The data hold approximately 220,000 distinct CDR3 sequences, with around nine tenths observed a single time. The sequencing input was CD8+ T cells from PBMCs. The clonotype originates from a human donor with multiple sclerosis.

The CDR3 loop reads CASGGQVYGYTF. The CDR3 region has the DNA TGTGCCAGCGGGGGACAGGTATATGGCTACACCTTC. V and J are TRBV2 and TRBJ1-2; 8 bases map to TRBD1. Losses at the gene ends were 8 bases for V and 5 bases for J; bases not matched to a gene: 4. The germline V gene encodes CDR1 SNHLY and CDR2 FYNNEI. The CDR3 is 12 amino acids.